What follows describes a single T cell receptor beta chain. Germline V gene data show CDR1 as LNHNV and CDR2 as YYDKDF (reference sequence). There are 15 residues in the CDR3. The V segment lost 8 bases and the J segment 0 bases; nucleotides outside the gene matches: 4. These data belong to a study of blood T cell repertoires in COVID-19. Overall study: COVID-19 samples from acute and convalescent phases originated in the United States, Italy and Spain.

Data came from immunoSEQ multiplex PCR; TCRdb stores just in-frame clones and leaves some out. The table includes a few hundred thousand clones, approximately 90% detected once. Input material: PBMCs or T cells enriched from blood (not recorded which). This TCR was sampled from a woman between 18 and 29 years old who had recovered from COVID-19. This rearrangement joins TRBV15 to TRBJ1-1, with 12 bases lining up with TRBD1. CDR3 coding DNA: TGTGCCACCGGGGACAGGGGGCTATTGAACACTGAAGCTTTCTTT. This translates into CATGDRGLLNTEAFF.